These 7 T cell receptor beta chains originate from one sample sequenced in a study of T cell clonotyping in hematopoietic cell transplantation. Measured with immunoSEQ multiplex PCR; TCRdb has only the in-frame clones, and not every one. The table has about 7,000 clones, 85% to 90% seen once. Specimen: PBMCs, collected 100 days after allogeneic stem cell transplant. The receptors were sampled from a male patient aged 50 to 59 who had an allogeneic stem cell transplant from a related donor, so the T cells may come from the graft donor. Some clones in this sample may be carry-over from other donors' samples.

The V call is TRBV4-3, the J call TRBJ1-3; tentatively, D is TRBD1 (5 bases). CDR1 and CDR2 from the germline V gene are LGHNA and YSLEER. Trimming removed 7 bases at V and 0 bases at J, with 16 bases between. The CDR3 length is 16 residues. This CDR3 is CASNPSGRISGNTIYF. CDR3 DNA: TGCGCCAGCAACCCCTCGGGGCGGATCTCTGGAAACACCATATATTTT.

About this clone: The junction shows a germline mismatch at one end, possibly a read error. The CDR3 reads CAWRQLNTEAFF. The DNA for the CDR3 is TGTGCCTGGAGACAACTGAACACTGAAGCTTTCTTC. This sequence joins TRBV30 and TRBJ1-1, with no clear D. The CDR3 length is 12 residues. CDR1 is GTSNPN and CDR2 is SVGIG in the germline V gene (reference sequence).

CDR3 bases: TGTGCCAGCAACCCTAGCGGGAGGGCCGTCTACGAGCAGTACTTC. Its translation: CASNPSGRAVYEQYF. V and J are TRBV6-6 and TRBJ2-7; 12 bases are a match to TRBD2. The germline CDR1 and CDR2 sequences are MNHNY and SVGAGI (reference sequence). The CDR3 is 15 residues long. Trimming at V came to 7 bases and at J to 3 bases, leaving 7 bases not matched to a gene.

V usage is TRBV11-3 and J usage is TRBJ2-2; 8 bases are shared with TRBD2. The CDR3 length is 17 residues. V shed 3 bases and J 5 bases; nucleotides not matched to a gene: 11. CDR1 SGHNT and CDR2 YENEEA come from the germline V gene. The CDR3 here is CASSFLARGGKTGELFF. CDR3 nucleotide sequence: TGTGCCAGCAGCTTTCTGGCCCGGGGGGGAAAGACCGGGGAGCTGTTTTTT.

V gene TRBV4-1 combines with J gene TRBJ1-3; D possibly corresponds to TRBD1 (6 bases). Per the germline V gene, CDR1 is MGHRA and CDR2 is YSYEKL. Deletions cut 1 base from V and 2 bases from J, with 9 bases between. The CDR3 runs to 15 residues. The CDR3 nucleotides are TGCGCCAGCAGCCAAGGGAGGGGGGCTGGAAACACCATATATTTT. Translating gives CASSQGRGAGNTIYF.

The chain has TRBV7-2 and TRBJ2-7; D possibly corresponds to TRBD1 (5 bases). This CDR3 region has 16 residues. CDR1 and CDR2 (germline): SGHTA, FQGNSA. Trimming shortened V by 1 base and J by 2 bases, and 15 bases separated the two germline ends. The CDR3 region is CASSLVQQVAAYEQYF. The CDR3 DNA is TGTGCCAGCAGCTTAGTCCAACAGGTCGCCGCCTACGAGCAGTACTTC.

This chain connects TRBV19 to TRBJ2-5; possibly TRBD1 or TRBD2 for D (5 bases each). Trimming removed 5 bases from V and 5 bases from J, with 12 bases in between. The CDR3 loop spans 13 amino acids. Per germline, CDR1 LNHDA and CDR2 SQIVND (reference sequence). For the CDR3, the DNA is TGTGCCAGTAGTCTGGTAGGGGACGAGACCCAGTACTTC. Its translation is CASSLVGDETQYF.